This TCR beta chain was observed in a study of identical twins. The study, taken as a whole, reports: For zero-insertion analyses, partial confounding could come from invariant MAIT and iNKT cells. The study found excess low generation probability among twin-shared out-of-frame alpha sequences.

MiXCR was run by TCRdb on the 5' RACE reads, yielding one entry per CDR3 protein. The data show some 570,000 distinct CDR3 sequences, with approximately 20% seen just once and approximately 0.52% held by the top ten. V was trimmed by 3 bases and J by 2 bases, leaving 11 bases between them. The CDR3 consists of 15 residues. The germline gives CDR1 SGHVS, CDR2 FQNEAQ. Of note for this clonotype: Its target is unknown.

This same sample was also part of a study on yellow fever vaccine responses in identical twins.

The receptor was derived from a woman in her late teens or twenties in good health. The V and J genes are TRBV7-8 and TRBJ2-1; weak D call: TRBD2 (6 bases). Source material: CD4+ T cells sorted from blood. The CDR3 DNA reads as TGTGCCAGCAGCTTTAGCGGAGTCACCTACAATGAGCAGTTCTTC. This translates into CASSFSGVTYNEQFF.